This entry lists 22 T cell receptor beta chains sequenced from one sample in a study of spatial heterogeneity in lung cancer. TCRdb re-derived calls from the 5' RACE reads in MiXCR, one entry per CDR3 protein. The table has about 17,000 distinct CDR3 sequences, 20% to 25% seen once. Time point here: sample taken at primary tumor resection. Frozen PBMC, nontumor lung or tumor provided whole RNA, which was sequenced unsorted. The sample consisted of PBMCs, taken at surgery. These receptors originate from a female donor with early-stage non-small cell lung cancer.

This clonotype occurred many times. In nucleotides, the CDR3 is TGTGCCAGCAGCTCCCCATTCAGAGGATCCTACGAGCAGTACTTC. It codes for CASSSPFRGSYEQYF. This rearrangement joins TRBV11-2 to TRBJ2-7; D is ambiguous. V dropped 4 bases and J dropped 1 base, with 14 bases sitting between them. The germline V gene encodes CDR1 SGHAT and CDR2 FQNNGV. The CDR3 covers 15 residues.

The chain has TRBV5-1 and TRBJ1-1; the D gene is possibly TRBD1 (5 bases). CDR1 is SGHRS and CDR2 is YFSETQ in the germline V gene. V was shortened by 7 bases and J by 3 bases, with 16 bases between the two germline ends. The CDR3 is 14 amino acids. CDR3 coding DNA: TGCGCCAGCCGATTATCCGCGGGGGACACTGAAGCTTTCTTT. Encoded protein: CASRLSAGDTEAFF.

This clonotype was recorded at least ten times. V usage is TRBV29-1 and J usage is TRBJ2-3, with a tentative D call TRBD2 (5 bases). Germline values: CDR1 SQVTM, CDR2 ANQGSEA. V lost 7 bases and J lost 1, with 15 bases in between. This CDR3 spans 14 amino acids. The CDR3 spells CSGTGEGGTDTQYF. CDR3 sequence (DNA): TGCAGCGGGACCGGTGAGGGAGGCACAGATACGCAGTATTTT.

Many counts were recorded for this clonotype. The CDR3 is CATAKGGASNEQYF. Written as DNA, the CDR3 is TGTGCCACCGCTAAAGGGGGGGCGTCCAACGAGCAGTACTTC. The chain joins TRBV24-1 to TRBJ2-7, with D possibly being TRBD2 (7 bases). Germline CDR1 is KGHDR and CDR2 is SFDVKD. The CDR3 has 14 residues. The ends were cut back, 9 bases at V and 5 bases at J, with 19 bases in the middle.

This chain uses TRBV4-1 with TRBJ2-7; the D is unclear. Trimming shortened V by 1 base and J by 1 base, and 14 bases separated the two germline ends. Germline CDR1 reads MGHRA; CDR2 reads YSYEKL. The CDR3 sequence is 16 residues long. The CDR3 loop is CASSQVVSASSYEQYF. The DNA for the CDR3 is TGCGCCAGCAGCCAAGTAGTGTCGGCCTCTTCCTACGAGCAGTACTTC.

The V call is TRBV9, the J call TRBJ2-1; a possible D gene is TRBD1 (6 bases). CDR1 is SGDLS, CDR2 YYNGEE, per germline. CDR3 length: 13 residues. Trimming took 10 bases from V and 3 from J, leaving 14 bases between them. DNA of the CDR3: TGTGCCTCCAGCCAGGGGAACTACAATGAGCAGTTCTTC. Its protein is CASSQGNYNEQFF.

The table lists this clonotype with many counts. This chain links TRBV7-2 with TRBJ2-5; D call uncertain. Looked up from germline, CDR1 is SGHTA and CDR2 is FQGNSA. The length of the CDR3 is 11 residues. V gave up 2 bases and J gave up 2 bases, with 0 bases separating them. The CDR3 region has the DNA TGTGCCAGCAGCTTACAAGAGACCCAGTACTTC. Translated: CASSLQETQYF.

The V call is TRBV28, the J call TRBJ1-1; D call uncertain. Germline V CDR1 and CDR2: MDHEN, SYDVKM. Trimming shortened V by 10 bases and J by 6 bases, and 18 bases separated the two germline ends. This CDR3 spans 13 amino acids. Here the CDR3 reads CATVPDFTAEAFF. CDR3 DNA: TGTGCCACCGTCCCGGACTTCACTGCTGAAGCTTTCTTT.

The J gene is TRBJ2-3, the V gene TRBV20-1, with unresolved D. Germline loops: CDR1 DFQATT, CDR2 SNEGSKA (reference sequence). Trimming removed 2 bases from V and 3 bases from J, with 18 bases in between. The CDR3 runs 16 residues. CDR3: CSARPLPAQDTDTQYF. Here the CDR3 DNA reads TGCAGTGCTAGACCCCTCCCGGCCCAGGATACAGATACGCAGTATTTT.

This clonotype was seen at least ten times. The chain links TRBV2 to TRBJ1-5; no firm D call. V was pared by 2 bases and J by 11 bases, with 7 bases between. CDR1 is SNHLY and CDR2 is FYNNEI in the germline V gene. The CDR3 is made up of 11 amino acids. DNA of the CDR3: TGTGCCAGCAGTGAACTCCAGGCCCAGCATTTT. Protein: CASSELQAQHF.

The J gene is TRBJ2-7, the V gene TRBV24-1; no reliable D call. V was shortened by 1 base and J by 6 bases, with 30 bases between the two germline ends. From germline, CDR1 is KGHDR and CDR2 SFDVKD. This CDR3 spans 20 amino acids. The CDR3 nucleotides read TGTGCCACCAGTGATTTTGCTGGCGGCCAATGCACGGTCGGCTCAAGCGAGCAGTACGTC. Its protein is CATSDFAGGQCTVGSSEQYV.

This clonotype was seen a few times. As DNA, the CDR3 is TGTGCCAGCAGATCTCACCGGGAGCTGTTTTTT. The encoded protein is CASRSHRELFF. J is TRBJ2-2 and V is TRBV12-3 or TRBV12-4; no clear D. This CDR3 region has 11 residues. The germline V and J ends were trimmed by 6 bases and 9 bases, with 8 bases remaining between them.

This clonotype was observed at least ten times. The CDR3 is CSARDTLVGVYEQYF. Here the CDR3 DNA reads TGCAGTGCTAGAGATACCCTAGTTGGGGTCTACGAGCAGTACTTC. J is TRBJ2-7 and V is TRBV20-1; D gene unclear. In germline, CDR1 is DFQATT, CDR2 SNEGSKA (reference sequence). V was shortened by 0 bases and J by 3 bases, with 15 bases between the two germline ends. CDR3 length: 15 residues.

This clonotype was observed many times. The chain has TRBV19 and TRBJ1-5; TRBD1 matches 7 bases. This CDR3 is 13 amino acids long. V dropped 6 bases and J dropped 6; count of bases not matched to a gene: 5. CDR1 LNHDA and CDR2 SQIVND come from the germline V gene (reference sequence). CDR3 sequence reads: CASRSTGIQPQHF. CDR3 sequence (DNA): TGTGCCAGTAGGTCGACAGGGATTCAGCCCCAGCATTTT.

This clonotype was detected ten times or more. V gene TRBV4-1 combines with J gene TRBJ2-3, with a tentative D call TRBD1 (5 bases). The germline V gene encodes CDR1 MGHRA and CDR2 YSYEKL. CDR3 length equals 16 residues. Trimming stripped 0 bases from V and 4 bases from J, with 14 bases between. CDR3 amino acids: CASSQDRTGVSDTQYF. DNA of the CDR3: TGCGCCAGCAGCCAAGATCGAACAGGAGTTTCAGATACGCAGTATTTT.

The chain joins TRBV7-2 to TRBJ1-2, with D unclear. V was trimmed by 4 bases and J by 6 bases, leaving 12 bases between them. In germline, CDR1 is SGHTA, CDR2 FQGNSA. The CDR3 is 13 amino acids. The CDR3 DNA is TGTGCCAGCAGCTCCCCGATTAGTAATGGCTACACCTTC. This gives the protein CASSSPISNGYTF.

This clonotype was counted ten times or more. V is TRBV7-2 and J is TRBJ2-7, with 8 bases fitting TRBD2. The CDR3 extends over 13 amino acids. The V and J ends lost 1 base and 4 bases, in that order; junction bases with no gene match: 0. CDR1 is SGHTA, CDR2 FQGNSA, per germline. Here the CDR3 DNA reads TGTGCCAGCAGCTTAGTAGCGGGGTACGAGCAGTACTTC. Encoded protein: CASSLVAGYEQYF.

The chain links TRBV5-1 to TRBJ1-2; D is perhaps TRBD1 (5 bases). This CDR3 has 15 residues. Germline CDR1 and CDR2: SGHRS and YFSETQ. V lost 0 bases and J 6 bases, leaving 15 bases between the germline ends. This chain's CDR3 is CASSLEVGRENGYTF. For the CDR3, the DNA is TGCGCCAGCAGCTTGGAAGTCGGCAGGGAGAATGGCTACACCTTC.

This clonotype has just a few counts. V is TRBV29-1 and J is TRBJ1-2; 8 positions agree with TRBD1. From germline, CDR1 is SQVTM and CDR2 ANQGSEA. Losses at the gene ends were 7 bases for V and 4 bases for J; bases not matched to a gene: 11. The CDR3 has 14 residues. CDR3 region: CSAWTGPSSYGYTF. The CDR3 DNA reads TGCAGCGCCTGGACAGGGCCTTCCTCCTATGGCTACACCTTC.

This clonotype was picked up many times. This rearrangement joins TRBV24-1 to TRBJ2-5; possible D gene TRBD2, 6 bases. The V and J ends lost 4 bases and 2 bases respectively, with 19 bases between them. The length of the CDR3 is 17 residues. Germline V lookup: CDR1 KGHDR, CDR2 SFDVKD. CDR3 region: CATSEPKGVAEQETQYF. CDR3 in DNA: TGTGCCACCAGTGAACCCAAAGGTGTAGCGGAACAAGAGACCCAGTACTTC.

This clonotype came up many times. This chain connects TRBV20-1 to TRBJ2-3; 7 nucleotides match TRBD2. V was clipped by 3 bases and J by 4 bases; unmatched bases: 13. This CDR3 contains 16 residues. Germline CDR1 reads DFQATT; CDR2 reads SNEGSKA (reference sequence). The CDR3: CSASSFGGSVADTQYF. The CDR3 nucleotides read TGCAGTGCTAGTTCTTTCGGCGGGAGTGTCGCAGATACGCAGTATTTT.

This clonotype was recorded at least ten times. The chain couples TRBV20-1 to TRBJ2-7; the match to TRBD2 covers 7 bases. The CDR3 covers 15 residues. Unmatched junction bases numbered 17, after V lost 6 bases and J lost 6 bases. Per germline, CDR1 DFQATT and CDR2 SNEGSKA (reference sequence). As DNA, the CDR3 is TGCAGTGCATCCAGGACTCCGGGAGGAGTCCCCGAGCAGTACTTC. Protein sequence: CSASRTPGGVPEQYF.